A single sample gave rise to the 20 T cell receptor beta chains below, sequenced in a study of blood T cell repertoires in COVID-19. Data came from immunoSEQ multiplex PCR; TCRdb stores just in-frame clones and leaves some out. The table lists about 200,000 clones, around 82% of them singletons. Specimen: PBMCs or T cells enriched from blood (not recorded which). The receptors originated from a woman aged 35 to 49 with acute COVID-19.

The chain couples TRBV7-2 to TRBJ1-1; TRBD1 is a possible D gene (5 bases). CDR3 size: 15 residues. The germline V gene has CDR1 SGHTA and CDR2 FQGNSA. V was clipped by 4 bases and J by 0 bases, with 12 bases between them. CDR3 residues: CASSSRGLLNTEAFF. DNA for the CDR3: TGTGCCAGCAGCTCGAGGGGACTCTTGAACACTGAAGCTTTCTTT.

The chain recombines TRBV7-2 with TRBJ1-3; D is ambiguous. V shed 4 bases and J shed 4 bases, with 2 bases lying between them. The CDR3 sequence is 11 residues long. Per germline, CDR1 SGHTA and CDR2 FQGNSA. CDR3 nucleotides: TGTGCCAGCAGCTCGGGAAACACCATATATTTT. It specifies CASSSGNTIYF. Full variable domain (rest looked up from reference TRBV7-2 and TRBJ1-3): GAGVSQSPSNKVTEKGKDVELRCDPISGHTALYWYRQSLGQGLEFLIYFQGNSAPDKSGLPSDRFSAERTGGSVSTLTIQRTQQEDSAVYLCASSSGNTIYFGEGSWLTVV.

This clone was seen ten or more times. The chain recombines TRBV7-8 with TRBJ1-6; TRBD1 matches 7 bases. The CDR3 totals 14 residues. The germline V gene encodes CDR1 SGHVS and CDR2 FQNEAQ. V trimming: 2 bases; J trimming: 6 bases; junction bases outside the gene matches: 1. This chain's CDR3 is CASSLTGANSPLHF. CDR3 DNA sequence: TGTGCCAGCAGCTTAACAGGGGCTAATTCACCCCTCCACTTT.

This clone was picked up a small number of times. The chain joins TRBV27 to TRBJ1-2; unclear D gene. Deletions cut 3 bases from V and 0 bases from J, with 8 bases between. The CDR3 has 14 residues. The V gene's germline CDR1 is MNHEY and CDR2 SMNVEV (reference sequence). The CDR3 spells CASSFGLANYGYTF. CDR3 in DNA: TGTGCCAGCAGTTTTGGTTTAGCTAACTATGGCTACACCTTC.

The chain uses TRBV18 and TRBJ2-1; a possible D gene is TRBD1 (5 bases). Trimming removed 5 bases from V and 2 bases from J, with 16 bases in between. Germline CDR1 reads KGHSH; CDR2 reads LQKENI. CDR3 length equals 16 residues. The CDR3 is CASSGPIREPYNEQFF. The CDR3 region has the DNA TGTGCCAGCTCAGGACCGATCAGGGAACCCTACAATGAGCAGTTCTTC.

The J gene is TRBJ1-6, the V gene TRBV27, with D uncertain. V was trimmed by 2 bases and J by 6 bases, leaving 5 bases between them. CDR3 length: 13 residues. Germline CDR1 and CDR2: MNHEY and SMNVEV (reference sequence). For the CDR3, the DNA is TGTGCCAGCAGTTTAGAGGGTAATTCACCCCTCCACTTT. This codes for CASSLEGNSPLHF.

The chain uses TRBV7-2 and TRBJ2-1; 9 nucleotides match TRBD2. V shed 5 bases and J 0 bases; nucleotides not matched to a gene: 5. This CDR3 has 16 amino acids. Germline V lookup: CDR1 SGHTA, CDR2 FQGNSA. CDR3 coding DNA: TGTGCCAGCAGCCCATTAGCGGGAGACTCCTACAATGAGCAGTTCTTC. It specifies CASSPLAGDSYNEQFF.

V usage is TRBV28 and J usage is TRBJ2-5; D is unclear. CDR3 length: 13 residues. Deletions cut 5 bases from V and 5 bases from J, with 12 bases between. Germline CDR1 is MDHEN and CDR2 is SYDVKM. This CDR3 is CASSPSSRETQYF. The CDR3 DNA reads TGTGCCAGCAGTCCTTCAAGCCGGGAGACCCAGTACTTC.

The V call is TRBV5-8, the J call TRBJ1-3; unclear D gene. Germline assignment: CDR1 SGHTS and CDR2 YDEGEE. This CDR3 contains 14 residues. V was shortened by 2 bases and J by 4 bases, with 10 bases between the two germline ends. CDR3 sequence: CASSFLLRGNTIYF. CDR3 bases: TGTGCCAGCAGCTTTCTTTTGAGGGGAAACACCATATATTTT.

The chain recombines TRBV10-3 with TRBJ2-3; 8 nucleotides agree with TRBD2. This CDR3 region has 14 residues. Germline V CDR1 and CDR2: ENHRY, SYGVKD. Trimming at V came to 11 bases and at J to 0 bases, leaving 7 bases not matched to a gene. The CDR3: CAGTSGSSTDTQYF. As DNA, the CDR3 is TGTGCCGGGACCAGCGGGAGTAGCACAGATACGCAGTATTTT.

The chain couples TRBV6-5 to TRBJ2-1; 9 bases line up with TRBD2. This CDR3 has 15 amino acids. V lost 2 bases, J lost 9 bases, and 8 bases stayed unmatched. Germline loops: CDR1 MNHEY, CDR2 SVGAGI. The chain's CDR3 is CASSYLAGRQGEQFF. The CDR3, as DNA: TGTGCCAGCAGTTACCTAGCGGGACGGCAGGGTGAGCAGTTCTTC.

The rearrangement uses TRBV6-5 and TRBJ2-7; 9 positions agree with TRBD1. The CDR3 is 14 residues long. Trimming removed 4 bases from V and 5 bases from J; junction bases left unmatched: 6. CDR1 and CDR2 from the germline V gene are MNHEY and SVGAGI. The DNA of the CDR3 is TGTGCCAGCAGTTTGGACAGGGGCATGGACGAGCAGTACTTC. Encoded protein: CASSLDRGMDEQYF.

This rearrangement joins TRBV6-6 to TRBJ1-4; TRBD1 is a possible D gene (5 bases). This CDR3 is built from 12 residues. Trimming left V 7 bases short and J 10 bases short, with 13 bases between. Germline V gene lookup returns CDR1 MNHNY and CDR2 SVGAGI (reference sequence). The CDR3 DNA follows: TGTGCCAGCACTTCGGGGGGGGGAAAACTGTTTTTT. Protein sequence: CASTSGGGKLFF.

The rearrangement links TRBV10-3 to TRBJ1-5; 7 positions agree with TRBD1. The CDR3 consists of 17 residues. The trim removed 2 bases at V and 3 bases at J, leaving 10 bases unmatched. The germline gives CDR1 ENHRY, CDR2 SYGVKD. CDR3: CAISEGSGGLNNQPQHF. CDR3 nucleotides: TGTGCCATCAGTGAGGGCTCAGGGGGACTTAACAATCAGCCCCAGCATTTT.

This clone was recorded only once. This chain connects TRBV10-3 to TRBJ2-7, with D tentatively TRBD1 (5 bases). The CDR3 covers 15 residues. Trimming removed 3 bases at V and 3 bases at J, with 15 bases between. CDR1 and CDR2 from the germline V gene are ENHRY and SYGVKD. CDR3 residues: CAISDPQGASYEQYF. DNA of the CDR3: TGTGCCATCAGTGATCCACAAGGGGCCAGCTACGAGCAGTACTTC.

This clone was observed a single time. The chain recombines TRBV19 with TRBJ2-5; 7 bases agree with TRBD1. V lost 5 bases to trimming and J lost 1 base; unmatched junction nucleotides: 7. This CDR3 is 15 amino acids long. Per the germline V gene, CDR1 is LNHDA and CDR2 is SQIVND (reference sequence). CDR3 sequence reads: CASSARGQLQETQYF. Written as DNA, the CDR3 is TGTGCCAGTAGTGCGAGGGGACAGCTCCAAGAGACCCAGTACTTC. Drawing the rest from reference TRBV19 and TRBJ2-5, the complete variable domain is DGGITQSPKYLFRKEGQNVTLSCEQNLNHDAMYWYRQDPGQGLRLIYYSQIVNDFQKGDIAEGYSVSREKKESFPLTVTSAQKNPTAFYLCASSARGQLQETQYFGPGTRLLVL.

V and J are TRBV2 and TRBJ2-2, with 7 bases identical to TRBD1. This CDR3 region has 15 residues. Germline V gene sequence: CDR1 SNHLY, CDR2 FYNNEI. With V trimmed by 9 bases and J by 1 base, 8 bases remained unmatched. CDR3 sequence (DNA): TGTGCCAGAGGGGACCACAGGGGGAACACCGGGGAGCTGTTTTTT. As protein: CARGDHRGNTGELFF. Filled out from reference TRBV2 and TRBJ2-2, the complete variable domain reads EPEVTQTPSHQVTQMGQEVILRCVPISNHLYFYWYRQILGQKVEFLVSFYNNEISEKSEIFDDQFSVERPDGSNFTLKIRSTKLEDSAMYFCARGDHRGNTGELFFGEGSRLTVL.

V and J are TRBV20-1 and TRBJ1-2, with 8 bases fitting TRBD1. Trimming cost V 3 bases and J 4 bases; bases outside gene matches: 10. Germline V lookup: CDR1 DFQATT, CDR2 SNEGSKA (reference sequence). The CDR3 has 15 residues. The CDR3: CSASRQGAKGYGYTF. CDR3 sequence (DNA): TGCAGTGCTAGTCGCCAGGGGGCCAAAGGCTATGGCTACACCTTC.

CDR3 sequence (DNA): TGTGCCACCAGCCGGGAGGGGACCTCCTACGAGCAGTACTTC. Translated, it gives CATSREGTSYEQYF. The chain links TRBV15 to TRBJ2-7, with 8 bases matching TRBD2. V lost 5 bases to trimming and J lost 0 bases; unmatched junction nucleotides: 3. Germline-derived CDR1 and CDR2 are LNHNV and YYDKDF (reference sequence). The CDR3 loop spans 14 amino acids.

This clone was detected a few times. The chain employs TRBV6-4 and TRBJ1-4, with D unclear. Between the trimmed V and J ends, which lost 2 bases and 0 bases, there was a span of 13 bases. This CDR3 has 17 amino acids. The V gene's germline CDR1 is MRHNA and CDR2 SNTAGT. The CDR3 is CASSDGPFFATNEKLFF. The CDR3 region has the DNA TGTGCCAGCAGTGACGGGCCCTTTTTTGCAACTAATGAAAAACTGTTTTTT.